The 7 T cell receptor beta chains reported below all come from one sample, sequenced in a study of blood T cell dynamics during melanoma immunotherapy. Time point defined: pre-treatment baseline. Assay used: immunoSEQ multiplex PCR; TCRdb lists only in-frame clones, some missing. This sample has about 490 clones; around 68% occur once, and the top ten carry roughly 12%. The source material was central memory CD8+ T cells from blood, sampled from a patient treated with checkpoint blockade. Receptors were obtained from a human donor with melanoma.

This chain joins TRBV28 and TRBJ2-7, with D tentatively TRBD2 (6 bases). The CDR3 contains 13 residues. Trimming cost V 5 bases and J 5 bases, with 13 bases left between them. The germline V gene has CDR1 MDHEN and CDR2 SYDVKM. The CDR3 reads CASSKTRNHEQYF. CDR3 nucleotide sequence: TGTGCCAGCAGTAAGACTAGGAACCACGAGCAGTACTTC.

The rearrangement uses TRBV6-5 and TRBJ2-7; D possibly corresponds to TRBD2 (5 bases). This CDR3 has 15 amino acids. Trimming removed 8 bases from V and 1 base from J, with 18 bases in between. Per germline, CDR1 MNHEY and CDR2 SVGAGI. The CDR3 coding sequence is TGTGCCAGCGCGCTTAACGCGGGCCCTTCCTACGAGCAGTACTTC. Translated, it gives CASALNAGPSYEQYF.

The chain recombines TRBV27 with TRBJ2-1, with TRBD1 matching 8 bases. The CDR3 loop spans 15 amino acids. CDR1 and CDR2 from the germline V gene are MNHEY and SMNVEV (reference sequence). V shed 7 bases, J shed 4 bases, and the junction held 9 bases outside the gene matches. CDR3 protein: CASTSGQEQYNEQFF. CDR3 DNA: TGTGCCAGCACGTCGGGACAGGAGCAATACAATGAGCAGTTCTTC.

In its sample, this clone was seen a few times. The chain is built from TRBV7-2 and TRBJ2-1; possibly TRBD2 for D (6 bases). The CDR3 runs 17 residues. Germline CDR1 reads SGHTA; CDR2 reads FQGNSA. Trimming stripped 5 bases from V and 9 bases from J, with 26 bases between. The CDR3 bases are TGTGCCAGCAGCCCGCGCGGTAGCGGTCCAGCCTTCGGTGAGCAGTTCTTC. Encoded protein: CASSPRGSGPAFGEQFF.

The V call is TRBV5-1, the J call TRBJ2-1; 10 bases line up with TRBD2. Germline CDR1 reads SGHRS; CDR2 reads YFSETQ. The CDR3 covers 15 residues. Germline trimming cut 0 bases from V and 9 bases from J; bases unmatched to any gene: 6. The CDR3 is CASSLATSGKGEQFF. The CDR3 DNA reads as TGCGCCAGCAGCTTGGCTACTAGCGGGAAGGGTGAGCAGTTCTTC.

This clone is a singleton in its sample. The gene calls are TRBV19 and TRBJ2-7; D is undetermined. Between the trimmed V and J ends, which lost 1 base and 4 bases, there was a span of 14 bases. Germline V lookup: CDR1 LNHDA, CDR2 SQIVND (reference sequence). CDR3 length: 15 residues. The CDR3 bases are TGTGCCAGTAGTATAGCTGCGACCCTTCTTTACGAGCAGTACTTC. This encodes CASSIAATLLYEQYF.

V and J are TRBV27 and TRBJ2-2; D is uncertain. CDR1 and CDR2 from the germline V gene are MNHEY and SMNVEV (reference sequence). The CDR3 runs 12 residues. Trimming pared 6 bases from V and 7 bases from J, leaving 9 bases between. The CDR3 loop reads CASSPLGGELFF. The CDR3 DNA sequence: TGTGCCAGCAGCCCCCTTGGCGGGGAGCTGTTTTTT.